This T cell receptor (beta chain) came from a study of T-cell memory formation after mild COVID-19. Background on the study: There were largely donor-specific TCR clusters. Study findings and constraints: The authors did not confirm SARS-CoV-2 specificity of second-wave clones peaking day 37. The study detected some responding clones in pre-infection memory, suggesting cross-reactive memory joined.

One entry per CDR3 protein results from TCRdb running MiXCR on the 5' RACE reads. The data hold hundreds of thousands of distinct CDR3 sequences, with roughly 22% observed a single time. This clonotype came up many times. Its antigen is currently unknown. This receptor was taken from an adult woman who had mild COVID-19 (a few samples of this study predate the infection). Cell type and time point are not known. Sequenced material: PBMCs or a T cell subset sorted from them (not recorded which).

The CDR3 loop reads CSAVRGSSYNEQFF. CDR3 nucleotide sequence: TGCAGTGCTGTAAGGGGGAGCTCCTACAATGAGCAGTTCTTC. The genes are TRBV20-1 and TRBJ2-1; possibly TRBD1 for D (6 bases). This CDR3 is built from 14 residues. V lost 5 bases and J 0 bases, leaving 11 bases between the germline ends. CDR1 is DFQATT, CDR2 SNEGSKA, per germline (reference sequence).